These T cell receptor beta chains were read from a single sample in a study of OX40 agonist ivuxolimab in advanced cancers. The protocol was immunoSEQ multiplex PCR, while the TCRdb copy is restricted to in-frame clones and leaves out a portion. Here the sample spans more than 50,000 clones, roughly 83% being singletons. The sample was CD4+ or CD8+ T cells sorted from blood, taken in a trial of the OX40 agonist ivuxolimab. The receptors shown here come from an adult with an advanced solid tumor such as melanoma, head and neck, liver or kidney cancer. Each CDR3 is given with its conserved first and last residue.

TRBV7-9	CASSLASALREQFF
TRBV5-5	CASSKSLATYSTDTQYF
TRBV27	CASSLSGWQSNQPQHF
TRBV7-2	CASSLDGQGKTYEQYF
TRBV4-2	CASSQGRSTSYEQYF
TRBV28	CASRGLGNQPQHF
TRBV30	CAWTFPRASNTGELFF
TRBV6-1	CASSASSGSYTDTQYF
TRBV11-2	CASSISPHLYEQYF
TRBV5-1	CASSSPLIDEQYF
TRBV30	CAWEIGPEAFF
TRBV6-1	CASSPGTKAEQFF
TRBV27	CASSYSRGLGELFF
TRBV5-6	CASSDDYEQYF